Listed here are 12 T cell receptor beta chains from one sample, sequenced in a study of T-cell memory formation after mild COVID-19 (dated by TCRdb to about 2021). Library preparation employed 5' RACE. Sequencing relied on an Illumina NovaSeq 6000. Using fastp trimming at Q25 and MiXCR clonotype assembly, TCRdb reanalyzed the public sequencing data and kept in-frame beta chains. Merged by CDR3 protein, the rows form single entries marked with the most common genes and DNA. The sample records a few hundred thousand distinct CDR3 sequences, approximately 21% of which are singletons. The leading ten clones occupy 12% of the sample. Material: PBMCs or a T cell subset sorted from them (not recorded which). These receptors came from an adult woman who had mild COVID-19 (a few samples of this study predate the infection). The sample titles of this study are shuffled in the database, so cell type and time point are left out; the donor was told from shared clones.

This clonotype was detected only a few times. The J gene is TRBJ1-2, the V gene TRBV5-1; D remains unclear. V dropped 4 bases and J dropped 2 bases, with 12 bases sitting between them. This CDR3 is built from 14 residues. Germline lookup yields CDR1 SGHRS and CDR2 YFSETQ. The CDR3 region is CASSPGDVNYGYTF. CDR3 in DNA: TGCGCCAGCAGCCCTGGCGACGTCAACTATGGCTACACCTTC. The full variable domain, completed using reference TRBV5-1 and TRBJ1-2, is KAGVTQTPRYLIKTRGQQVTLSCSPISGHRSVSWYQQTPGQGLQFLFEYFSETQRNKGNFPGRFSGRQFSNSRSEMNVSTLELGDSALYLCASSPGDVNYGYTFGSGTRLTVV.

This clonotype was seen repeatedly, ten times or more. V usage is TRBV5-1 and J usage is TRBJ2-2; 7 nucleotides align to TRBD1. Germline CDR1 and CDR2: SGHRS and YFSETQ. V was pared by 3 bases and J by 1 base, with 3 bases of the junction left unmatched. The CDR3 covers 15 residues. The CDR3 here is CASSWGTENTGELFF. The DNA for the CDR3 is TGCGCCAGCAGCTGGGGGACAGAGAACACCGGGGAGCTGTTTTTT.

This clonotype was counted at least ten times. The chain links TRBV10-3 to TRBJ1-1, with D tentatively TRBD1 (5 bases). Between the trimmed V and J ends, which lost 6 bases and 1 base, there was a span of 12 bases. The CDR3 contains 14 residues. The germline V gene encodes CDR1 ENHRY and CDR2 SYGVKD. CDR3 in amino acids: CAIRGPGRNTEAFF. DNA for the CDR3: TGTGCCATCAGGGGGCCGGGCCGGAACACTGAAGCTTTCTTT.

This chain joins TRBV10-3 and TRBJ2-3; D is uncertain. Germline CDR1 ENHRY, CDR2 SYGVKD. Trimming cost V 0 bases and J 0 bases, with 7 bases left between them. The CDR3 consists of 15 residues. CDR3 in DNA: TGTGCCATCAGTGAGTCCGTAGGGAGCACAGATACGCAGTATTTT. Encoded protein: CAISESVGSTDTQYF.

This clonotype appeared a few times. The chain recombines TRBV29-1 with TRBJ2-3; no clear D gene. Germline values: CDR1 SQVTM, CDR2 ANQGSEA. The CDR3 length is 15 residues. Trimming removed 1 base at V and 4 bases at J, with 15 bases between. The CDR3 DNA is TGCAGCGTTGAAGGTACCGTACTAAGAGCAGATACGCAGTATTTT. Its translation: CSVEGTVLRADTQYF.

V is TRBV4-2 and J is TRBJ2-7; 7 nucleotides line up with TRBD1. This CDR3 has 12 residues. Germline CDR1 and CDR2: LGHNA and YNFKEQ. V was clipped by 9 bases and J by 4 bases; unmatched bases: 6. The CDR3 spells CASKGAGYEQYF. As DNA, the CDR3 is TGTGCCAGTAAGGGGGCAGGTTACGAGCAGTACTTC.

This clonotype was counted a few times. The V call is TRBV12-3 or TRBV12-4, the J call TRBJ2-6; 7 bases map to TRBD1. The length of the CDR3 is 17 residues. V shed 5 bases and J 1 base; nucleotides not matched to a gene: 8. For the CDR3, the DNA is TGTGCCAGCAGTCGGAAGAGGGGGCGGTCTGGGGCCAACGTCCTGACTTTC. Translated, it gives CASSRKRGRSGANVLTF.

This chain connects TRBV24-1 to TRBJ1-5; D is perhaps TRBD1 (6 bases). Germline V CDR1 and CDR2: KGHDR, SFDVKD. This CDR3 region has 14 residues. V lost 9 bases to trimming and J lost 1 base, with 12 bases between them. The chain's CDR3 is CATAGAMSNQPQHF. In nucleotides, the CDR3 is TGTGCCACCGCAGGGGCAATGAGCAATCAGCCCCAGCATTTT.

This clonotype occurred once. The rearrangement joins TRBV3-1 to TRBJ1-6; D gene ambiguous. This CDR3 region has 13 residues. Germline V gene lookup returns CDR1 LGHDT and CDR2 YNNKEL (reference sequence). V lost 4 bases to trimming and J lost 7 bases, with 8 bases between them. The CDR3 reads CASSRVGNSPLHF. The CDR3 DNA reads TGTGCCAGCAGCCGGGTTGGGAATTCACCCCTCCACTTT.

There are a few counts of this clonotype. This chain joins TRBV27 and TRBJ1-5; D unclear. Trimming left V 6 bases short and J 3 bases short, with 18 bases between. The CDR3 covers 16 residues. Germline loops: CDR1 MNHEY, CDR2 SMNVEV (reference sequence). DNA for the CDR3: TGTGCCAGCAGGGAGTCGGGTTACTCTAACAATCAGCCCCAGCATTTT. It codes for CASRESGYSNNQPQHF.

The sample holds a few counts of this clonotype. The rearrangement uses TRBV9 and TRBJ2-1; 7 bases align to TRBD1. Germline V gene lookup returns CDR1 SGDLS and CDR2 YYNGEE. This CDR3 spans 15 amino acids. Trimming removed 2 bases from V and 3 bases from J; junction bases left unmatched: 5. The CDR3 sequence is CASSVSGQDYNEQFF. The CDR3 DNA sequence: TGTGCCAGCAGCGTCAGCGGACAGGACTACAATGAGCAGTTCTTC. The full variable domain, rest sourced from reference TRBV9 and TRBJ2-1, is DSGVTQTPKHLITATGQRVTLRCSPRSGDLSVYWYQQSLDQGLQFLIQYYNGEERAKGNILERFSAQQFPDLHSELNLSSLELGDSALYFCASSVSGQDYNEQFFGPGTRLTVL.

This clonotype appeared a few times. CDR3 nucleotides: TGTGCCAGCAATCAACAGGGGAGGAACACTGAAGCTTTCTTT. Translation: CASNQQGRNTEAFF. The chain carries TRBV2 and TRBJ1-1; TRBD1 agrees at 7 bases. With V trimmed by 7 bases and J by 1 base, 6 bases remained unmatched. Germline V gene data show CDR1 as SNHLY and CDR2 as FYNNEI. This CDR3 is 14 amino acids long.